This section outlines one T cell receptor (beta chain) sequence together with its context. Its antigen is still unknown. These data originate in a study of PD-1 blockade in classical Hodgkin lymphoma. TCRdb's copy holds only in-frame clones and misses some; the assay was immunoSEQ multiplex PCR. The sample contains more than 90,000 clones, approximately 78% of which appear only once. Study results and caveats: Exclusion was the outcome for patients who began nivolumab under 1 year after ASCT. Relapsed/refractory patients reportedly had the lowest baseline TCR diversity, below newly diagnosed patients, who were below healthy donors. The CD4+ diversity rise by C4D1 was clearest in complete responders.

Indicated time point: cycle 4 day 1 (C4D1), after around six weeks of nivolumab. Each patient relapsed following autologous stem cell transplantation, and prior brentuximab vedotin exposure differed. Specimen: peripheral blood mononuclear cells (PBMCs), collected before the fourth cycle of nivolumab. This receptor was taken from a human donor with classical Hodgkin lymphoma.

CDR3 sequence: CASSYSFSGVDEQFF. In DNA, the CDR3 is TGTGCCAGCAGTTACTCATTTAGCGGGGTTGATGAGCAGTTCTTC. J is TRBJ2-1 and V is TRBV6-5, with TRBD2 matching 8 bases. This CDR3 has 15 amino acids. The V segment lost 0 bases and the J segment 8 bases; nucleotides outside the gene matches: 6. Germline V gene data show CDR1 as MNHEY and CDR2 as SVGAGI.